One sample yielded the 4 T cell receptor beta chains listed below, sequenced in a study of T cells in Graves' hyperthyroidism and ophthalmopathy. Using RNA transcripts as the source, TCR beta CDR3 regions were amplified. First-round RT-PCR with HTBI primers amplified the TCR CDR3 region. Via MiXCR, TCRdb re-called the multiplex PCR reads, giving one row per CDR3 protein. This sample has 450,000 to 650,000 distinct CDR3 sequences, with 14% found just once. What was sequenced was blood. The receptors derive from a young woman with Graves' ophthalmopathy.

The chain couples TRBV7-9 to TRBJ2-5; 8 nucleotides match TRBD2. Germline loops: CDR1 SEHNR, CDR2 FQNEAQ (reference sequence). This CDR3 has 17 amino acids. The trim removed 3 bases at V and 1 base at J, leaving 10 bases unmatched. CDR3 bases: TGTGCCAGCAGCTTCCTACCGGTAGCGGGGTCCCAAGAGACCCAGTACTTC. It yields the protein CASSFLPVAGSQETQYF.

This clonotype has only a few counts. The chain has TRBV13 and TRBJ2-7; a possible D gene is TRBD2 (6 bases). CDR1 and CDR2 (germline): PRHDT, FYEKMQ (reference sequence). V lost 6 bases, J lost 3 bases, and 12 bases lay in between. The CDR3 consists of 13 residues. CDR3 bases: TGTGCCAGCAGGCGGGACGGGCTCTACGAGCAGTACTTC. This translates into CASRRDGLYEQYF.

This clonotype was picked up many times. This chain uses TRBV5-1 with TRBJ1-2; 7 nucleotides align to TRBD1. The CDR3 is 14 residues long. Germline lookup yields CDR1 SGHRS and CDR2 YFSETQ. After removal of 6 bases from V and 3 bases from J, the junction contained 8 bases not matched to a gene. The CDR3: CASTPTTGDYGYTF. The DNA for the CDR3 is TGCGCCAGCACGCCAACAACAGGGGACTATGGCTACACCTTC.

This clonotype was seen repeatedly, ten times or more. The V call is TRBV12-3 or TRBV12-4, the J call TRBJ2-7; the D gene is possibly TRBD2 (5 bases). The CDR3 runs to 13 residues. The V end lost 2 bases, the J end lost 2 bases, and 7 bases lay between the germline ends. The CDR3 sequence: CASSLMRAYEQYF. CDR3 coding DNA: TGTGCCAGCAGTTTAATGCGGGCCTACGAGCAGTACTTC.